Sequencing of this T cell receptor beta chain was carried out in a study of blood T cell repertoires in COVID-19. Across the whole study: The samples span acute and convalescent COVID-19 from the United States, Italy and Spain.

Germline lookup yields CDR1 SGDLS and CDR2 YYNGEE. Trimming shortened V by 0 bases and J by 10 bases, and 11 bases separated the two germline ends. The CDR3 loop spans 13 amino acids. Per the study methods: It was from reference gene primer amplification that nucleated cell counts were estimated. Profiling relied on immunoSEQ multiplex PCR, and the TCRdb table lists in-frame clones only, not all of them. V and J calls and clone size are those listed in that table; D and trimming were worked out from the DNA. The sample has around 99,000 clones, more than 65% seen once. The receptor was isolated from a woman over 75 with active or convalescent COVID-19. Material for sequencing was peripheral blood. This chain links TRBV9 with TRBJ2-1; D not certain. CDR3 DNA sequence: TGTGCCAGCAGCGTAGAGACAAGCCGGGAGCAGTTCTTC. Its translation is CASSVETSREQFF. The full variable domain, in which reference TRBV9 and TRBJ2-1 provide the parts outside the CDR3, is DSGVTQTPKHLITATGQRVTLRCSPRSGDLSVYWYQQSLDQGLQFLIQYYNGEERAKGNILERFSAQQFPDLHSELNLSSLELGDSALYFCASSVETSREQFFGPGTRLTVL.